This TCR beta chain was recorded in a study of T cells in Graves' hyperthyroidism and ophthalmopathy. Disease duration was under 3 months in the ophthalmopathy patients, who also had a Clinical Activity Score of at least 3 and a NOSPECS grade of at least 4. This clonotype showed up just a few times. RNA transcripts provided the source from which TCR beta CDR3 regions were amplified. The TCR CDR3 first-round RT-PCR relied on the HTBI primer set. TCRdb re-called the multiplex PCR reads through MiXCR, storing one row per CDR3 protein. This sample has some 550,000 distinct CDR3 sequences, with 16% found just once. This TCR was recovered from a woman aged 40-49 years with Graves' ophthalmopathy. The sequenced sample was blood.

CDR3 sequence (DNA): TGTGCCAGCAAAGACAGGGGAGGCAATGAGCAGTTCTTC. It is translated as CASKDRGGNEQFF. V and J are TRBV28 and TRBJ2-1; TRBD1 aligns across 8 bases. CDR1 MDHEN and CDR2 SYDVKM come from the germline V gene. Trimming cost V 7 bases and J 6 bases; bases outside gene matches: 5. The CDR3 is 13 residues long.